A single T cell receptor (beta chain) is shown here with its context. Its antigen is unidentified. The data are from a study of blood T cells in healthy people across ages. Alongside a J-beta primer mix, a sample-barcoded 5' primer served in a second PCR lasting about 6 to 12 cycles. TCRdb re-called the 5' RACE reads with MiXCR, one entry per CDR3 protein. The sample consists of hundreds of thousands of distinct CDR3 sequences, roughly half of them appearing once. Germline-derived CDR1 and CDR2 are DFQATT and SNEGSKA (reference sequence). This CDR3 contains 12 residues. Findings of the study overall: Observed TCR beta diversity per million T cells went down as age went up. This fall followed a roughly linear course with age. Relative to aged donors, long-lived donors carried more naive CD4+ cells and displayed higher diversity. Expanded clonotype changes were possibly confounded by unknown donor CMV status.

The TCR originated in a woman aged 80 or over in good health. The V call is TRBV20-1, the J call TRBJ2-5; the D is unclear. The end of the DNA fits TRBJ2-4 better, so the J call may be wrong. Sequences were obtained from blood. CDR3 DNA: TGCAGTGCCCCGAATAGTGGTGGCATTCAGTACTTC. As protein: CSAPNSGGIQYF.